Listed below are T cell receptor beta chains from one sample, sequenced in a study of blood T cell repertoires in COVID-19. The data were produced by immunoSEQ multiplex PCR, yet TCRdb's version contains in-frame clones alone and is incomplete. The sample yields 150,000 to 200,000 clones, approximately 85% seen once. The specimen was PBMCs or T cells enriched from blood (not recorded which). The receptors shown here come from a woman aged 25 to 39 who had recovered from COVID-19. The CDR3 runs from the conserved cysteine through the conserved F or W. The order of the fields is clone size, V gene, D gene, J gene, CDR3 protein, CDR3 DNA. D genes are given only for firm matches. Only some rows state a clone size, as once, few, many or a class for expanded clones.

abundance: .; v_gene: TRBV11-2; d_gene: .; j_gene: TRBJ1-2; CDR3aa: CASSFQNNYGYTF; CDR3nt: TGTGCCAGCAGCTTTCAGAATAACTATGGCTACACCTTC
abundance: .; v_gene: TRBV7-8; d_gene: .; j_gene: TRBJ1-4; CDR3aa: CASSSHRGGLGTNEKLFF; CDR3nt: TGTGCCAGCAGCTCCCATCGAGGGGGATTAGGCACTAATGAAAAACTGTTTTTT
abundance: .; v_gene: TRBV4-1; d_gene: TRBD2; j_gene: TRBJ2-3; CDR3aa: CASSPLRSGRGHGDTQYF; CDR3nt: TGCGCCAGCAGCCCCCTCCGAAGCGGGAGAGGTCATGGAGATACGCAGTATTTT
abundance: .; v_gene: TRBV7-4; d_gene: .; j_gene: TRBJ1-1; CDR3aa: CASSLWGVSPRNTEAFF; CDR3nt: TGTGCCAGCAGCTTATGGGGGGTGAGCCCCAGGAACACTGAAGCTTTCTTT
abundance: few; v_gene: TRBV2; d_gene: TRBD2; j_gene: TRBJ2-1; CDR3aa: CASNRLAGDNEQFF; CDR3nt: TGTGCCAGCAATCGACTAGCGGGAGACAATGAGCAGTTCTTC
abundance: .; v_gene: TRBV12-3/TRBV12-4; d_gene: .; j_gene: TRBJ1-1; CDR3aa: CASSSRDTEAFF; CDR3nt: TGTGCCAGCAGTTCCCGGGACACTGAAGCTTTCTTT
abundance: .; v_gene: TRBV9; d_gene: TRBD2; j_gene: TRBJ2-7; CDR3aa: CASSVAASGITYEQYF; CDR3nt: TGTGCCAGCAGCGTAGCAGCTAGCGGGATAACTTACGAGCAGTACTTC
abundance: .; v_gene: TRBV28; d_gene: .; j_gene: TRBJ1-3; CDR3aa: CASSPSGSGNTIYF; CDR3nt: TGTGCCAGCAGCCCGAGTGGTTCTGGAAACACCATATATTTT
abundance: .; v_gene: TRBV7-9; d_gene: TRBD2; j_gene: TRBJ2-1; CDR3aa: CASSLNSRTSGINEQFF; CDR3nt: TGTGCCAGCAGCTTAAATTCCCGGACTAGCGGGATCAATGAGCAGTTCTTC
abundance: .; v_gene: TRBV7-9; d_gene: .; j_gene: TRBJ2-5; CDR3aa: CASSSSPRGGAGETQYF; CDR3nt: TGTGCCAGCAGCTCCTCCCCTCGAGGGGGCGCGGGGGAGACCCAGTACTTC
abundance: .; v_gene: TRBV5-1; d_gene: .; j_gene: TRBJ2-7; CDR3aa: CASSFGRVAYEQYF; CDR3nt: TGCGCCAGCAGCTTTGGCAGGGTGGCCTACGAGCAGTACTTC
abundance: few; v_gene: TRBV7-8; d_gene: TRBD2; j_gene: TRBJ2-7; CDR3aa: CASSPLTSGAYEQYF; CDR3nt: TGTGCCAGCAGCCCGCTGACTAGCGGAGCCTACGAGCAGTACTTC